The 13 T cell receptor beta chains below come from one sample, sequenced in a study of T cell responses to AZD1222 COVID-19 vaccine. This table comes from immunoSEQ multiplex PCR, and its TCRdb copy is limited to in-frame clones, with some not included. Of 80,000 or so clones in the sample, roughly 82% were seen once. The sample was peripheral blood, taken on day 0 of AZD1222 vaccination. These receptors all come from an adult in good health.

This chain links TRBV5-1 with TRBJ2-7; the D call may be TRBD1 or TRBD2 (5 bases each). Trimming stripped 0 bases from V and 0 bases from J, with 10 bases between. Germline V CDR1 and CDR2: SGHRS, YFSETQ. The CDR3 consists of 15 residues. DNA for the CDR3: TGCGCCAGCAGCTTGGCGGGGCCGAGCTCCTACGAGCAGTACTTC. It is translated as CASSLAGPSSYEQYF.

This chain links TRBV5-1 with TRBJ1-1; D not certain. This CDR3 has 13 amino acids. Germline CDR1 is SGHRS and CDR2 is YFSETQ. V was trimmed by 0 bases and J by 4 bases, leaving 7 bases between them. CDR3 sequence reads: CASSLEPSTEAFF. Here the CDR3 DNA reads TGCGCCAGCAGCTTGGAACCGAGCACTGAAGCTTTCTTT.

This CDR3 reads CASSSTDRDSPLHF. The DNA for the CDR3 is TGTGCCAGCAGCTCGACGGACAGGGACTCACCCCTCCACTTT. The chain joins TRBV9 to TRBJ1-6; TRBD1 aligns across 8 bases. V was pared by 4 bases and J by 10 bases, with 7 bases of the junction left unmatched. Germline assignment: CDR1 SGDLS and CDR2 YYNGEE. This CDR3 is 14 amino acids long.

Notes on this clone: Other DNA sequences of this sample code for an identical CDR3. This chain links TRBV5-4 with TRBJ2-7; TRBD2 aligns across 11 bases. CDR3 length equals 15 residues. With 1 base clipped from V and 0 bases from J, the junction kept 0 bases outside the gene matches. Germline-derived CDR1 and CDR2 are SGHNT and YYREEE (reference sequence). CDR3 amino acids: CASSLTSGSSYEQYF. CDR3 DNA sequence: TGTGCCAGCAGCTTGACTAGCGGGAGCTCCTACGAGCAGTACTTC.

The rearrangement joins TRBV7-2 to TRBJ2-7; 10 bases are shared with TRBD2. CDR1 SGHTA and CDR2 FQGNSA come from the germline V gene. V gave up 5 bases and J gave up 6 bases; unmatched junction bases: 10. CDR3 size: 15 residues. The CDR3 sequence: CASSRTGTSVSEQYF. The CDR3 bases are TGTGCCAGCAGCAGAACCGGGACTAGCGTCAGCGAGCAGTACTTC.

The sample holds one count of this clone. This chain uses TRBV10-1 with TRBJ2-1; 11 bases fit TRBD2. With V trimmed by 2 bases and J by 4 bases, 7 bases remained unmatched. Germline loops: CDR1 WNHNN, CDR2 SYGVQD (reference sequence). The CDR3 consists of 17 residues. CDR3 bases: TGCGCCAGCAGTGAGGGGAGACTAGCGGGAAGTTACAATGAGCAGTTCTTC. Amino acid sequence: CASSEGRLAGSYNEQFF.

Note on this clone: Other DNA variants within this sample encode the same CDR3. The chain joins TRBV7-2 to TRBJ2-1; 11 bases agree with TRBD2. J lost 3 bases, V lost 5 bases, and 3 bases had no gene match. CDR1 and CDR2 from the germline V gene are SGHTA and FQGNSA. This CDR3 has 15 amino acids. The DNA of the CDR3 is TGTGCCAGCAGCCCCGGACTAGCGGGCTACAATGAGCAGTTCTTC. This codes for CASSPGLAGYNEQFF.

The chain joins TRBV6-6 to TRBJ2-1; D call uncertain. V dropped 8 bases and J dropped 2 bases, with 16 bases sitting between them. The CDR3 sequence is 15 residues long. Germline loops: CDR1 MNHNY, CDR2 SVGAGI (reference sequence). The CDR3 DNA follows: TGTGCCAGCCGCAAAATTGCGGAAGCCTACAATGAGCAGTTCTTC. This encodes CASRKIAEAYNEQFF.

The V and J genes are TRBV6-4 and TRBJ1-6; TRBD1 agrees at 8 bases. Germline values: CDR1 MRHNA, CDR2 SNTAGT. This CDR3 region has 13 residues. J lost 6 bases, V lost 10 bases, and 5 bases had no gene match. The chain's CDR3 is CAKTGTGNSPLHF. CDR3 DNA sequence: TGTGCCAAGACCGGGACAGGTAATTCACCCCTCCACTTT.

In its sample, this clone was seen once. CDR3 in amino acids: CASSSATSVNEQFF. The DNA for the CDR3 is TGTGCCAGCAGTTCGGCGACTAGTGTAAATGAGCAGTTCTTC. The chain combines TRBV6-5 with TRBJ2-1; D is possibly TRBD2 (6 bases). Germline lookup yields CDR1 MNHEY and CDR2 SVGAGI. V was cut by 4 bases and J by 7 bases, with 14 bases left in between. This CDR3 has 14 amino acids.

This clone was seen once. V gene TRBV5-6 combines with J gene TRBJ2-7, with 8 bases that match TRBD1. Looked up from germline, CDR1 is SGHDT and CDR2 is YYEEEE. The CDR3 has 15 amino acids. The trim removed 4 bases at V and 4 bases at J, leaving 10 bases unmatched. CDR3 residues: CASSTLTGEIYEQYF. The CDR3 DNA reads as TGTGCCAGCAGCACTCTGACAGGGGAAATATACGAGCAGTACTTC.

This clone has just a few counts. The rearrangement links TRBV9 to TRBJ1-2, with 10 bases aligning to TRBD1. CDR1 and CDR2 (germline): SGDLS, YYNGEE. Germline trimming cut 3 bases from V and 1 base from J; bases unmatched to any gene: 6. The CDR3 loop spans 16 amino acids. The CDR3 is CASSAPGTGVNYGYTF. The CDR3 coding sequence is TGTGCCAGCAGCGCCCCCGGGACAGGGGTTAACTATGGCTACACCTTC.

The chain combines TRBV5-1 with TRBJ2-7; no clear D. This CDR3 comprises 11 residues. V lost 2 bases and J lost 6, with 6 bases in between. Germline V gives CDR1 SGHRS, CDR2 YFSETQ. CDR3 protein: CASSFGLEQYF. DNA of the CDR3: TGCGCCAGCAGCTTCGGTCTCGAGCAGTACTTC.